Below, 4 T cell receptor beta chains from the same sample are listed, as sequenced in a study of cytomegalovirus exposure and HLA in healthy donors. Vbeta (60) and Jbeta (13) primers were used in the PCR. Produced via immunoSEQ multiplex PCR; TCRdb's table is partial and in-frame only. The data hold 150,000 to 200,000 clones, with 65% to 85% observed a single time. The sample taken for sequencing was PBMCs. These receptors all stem from a girl aged 5 to 17 in good health and CMV-seropositive.

V gene TRBV11-2 combines with J gene TRBJ2-1; 7 bases align to TRBD1. CDR1 SGHAT and CDR2 FQNNGV come from the germline V gene. V was clipped by 4 bases and J by 6 bases; unmatched bases: 9. The CDR3 totals 15 residues. The CDR3 bases are TGTGCCAGCAGCTGGGGATACAGGGGAATCAATGAGCAGTTCTTC. Amino acid sequence: CASSWGYRGINEQFF.

This rearrangement joins TRBV7-9 to TRBJ2-7; the match to TRBD1 covers 9 bases. V was pared by 8 bases and J by 5 bases, with 7 bases of the junction left unmatched. The CDR3 is 13 residues long. The germline V gene encodes CDR1 SEHNR and CDR2 FQNEAQ (reference sequence). CDR3 DNA: TGTGCCAGCGAGACAGGGGGAATAAACGAGCAGTACTTC. Amino acid sequence: CASETGGINEQYF.

V is TRBV30 and J is TRBJ1-4, with D possibly being TRBD1 (5 bases). The length of the CDR3 is 15 residues. The germline V gene has CDR1 GTSNPN and CDR2 SVGIG (reference sequence). V was cut by 4 bases and J by 0 bases, with 12 bases left in between. The CDR3 loop reads CAWKVGLSTNEKLFF. CDR3 bases: TGTGCCTGGAAGGTGGGACTGTCAACTAATGAAAAACTGTTTTTT.

The J gene is TRBJ2-3, the V gene TRBV7-6; TRBD2 agrees at 8 bases. The germline V gene has CDR1 SGHVS and CDR2 FNYEAQ. This CDR3 is 16 amino acids long. V was pared by 1 base and J by 8 bases, with 11 bases of the junction left unmatched. The CDR3 nucleotides read TGTGCCAGCAGCTTAGGGGCCGGGACTAGTCCCTCTACGCAGTATTTT. Translation: CASSLGAGTSPSTQYF.